The entry below describes one TCR beta chain. The antigen is undetermined. The data were obtained in a study of regulatory T cells in long-lasting Graves disease. At the level of the study: Duration of antithyroid drug therapy among newly diagnosed Graves' patients was under 3 months. Findings of the study overall: Examination was confined to peripheral blood, excluding thyroid tissue. Persistent patients had more shared public clonotypes (about 2,700) than new patients (about 920).

In building TCR beta libraries, iRepertoire HTBI primers were used together with Arm-PCR of CDR3 regions. Using its own MiXCR run on the multiplex PCR reads, TCRdb lists one record per CDR3 protein. Among over 500,000 distinct CDR3 sequences listed, about 16% were seen once. The time point: newly diagnosed GD, antithyroid drugs for less than 3 months. RNA from PBMCs was the source of the TCR library. The CDR3 length is 17 residues. V was trimmed by 4 bases and J by 3 bases, leaving 19 bases between them. Germline V CDR1 and CDR2: SGHRS, YFSETQ. The sample was also linked to a second study, of T cells in Graves' hyperthyroidism and ophthalmopathy. That investigation notes: Clonotypes that were expanded in thyroid above 0.001 mostly appeared in blood too.

The chain recombines TRBV5-1 with TRBJ2-2; D possibly corresponds to TRBD2 (6 bases). Material: peripheral blood mononuclear cells (PBMCs), obtained at new diagnosis, from a patient treated with antithyroid drugs. The receptor was isolated from a man between 18 and 29 years old with Graves disease. The CDR3 sequence is CASSTHTVSGDTGELFF. CDR3 coding DNA: TGCGCCAGCAGCACCCATACTGTATCGGGGGACACCGGGGAGCTGTTTTTT.